This TCR beta chain was profiled in a study of T cell changes during pregnancy in multiple sclerosis. Germline-derived CDR1 and CDR2 are SGHTA and FQGNSA. This CDR3 spans 12 amino acids. V shed 9 bases and J shed 4 bases, with 10 bases lying between them. Profiling relied on immunoSEQ multiplex PCR, and the TCRdb table lists in-frame clones only, not all of them. Of 50,000 to 65,000 clones listed, 85% to 95% are singletons. There are a few counts of this clone. Specimen: peripheral blood, collected in the first trimester of pregnancy. The rearrangement joins TRBV7-2 to TRBJ1-5, with D tentatively TRBD1 (6 bases). This TCR was recovered from a female donor with multiple sclerosis, enrolled in a pregnancy study. DNA for the CDR3: TGTGCCAGGCCACAGGGAAATCAGCCCCAGCATTTT. It yields the protein CARPQGNQPQHF.